These T cell receptor beta chains were read from a single sample in a study of T cells after yellow fever vaccination. TCRdb called the 5' RACE reads again in MiXCR, with one record for every CDR3 protein. The data contain 30,000 or so distinct CDR3 sequences, 5% to 8.5% of them singletons. This sample comprised PBMCs, either bulk or a sorted T-cell subset (CD4+, CD8+, memory, or dextramer-sorted; not recorded which), obtained on the day of the first yellow fever vaccination. The source of these receptors is a young man who received the YFV17D yellow fever vaccine. Each CDR3 is given with its conserved first and last residue. Each record gives: V gene, J gene, D gene, clone size, CDR3 length, CDR3 DNA, CDR3 protein. D genes are given only for firm matches. Not every row has a clone size; where given, it reads once, few, many or a size class.

TRBV11-1	TRBJ2-3	TRBD2	many	18	TGTGCCAGCAGCCCTAGTTTAGCGGGGGACGGGATCACAGATACGCAGTATTTT	CASSPSLAGDGITDTQYF
TRBV5-1	TRBJ2-7	-	-	14	TGCGCCAGCAGCTTGGAATCAGGGCGGCGCGAGCAGTACTTC	CASSLESGRREQYF
TRBV24-1	TRBJ1-5	-	many	15	TGTGCCACCAGTGCGGCAGGTTTTAGCAATCAGCCCCAGCATTTT	CATSAAGFSNQPQHF
TRBV7-2	TRBJ2-3	TRBD1	many	19	TGTGCCAGCAGCAATCCGAGCGACAGGGGGCGACTAACAGTTAAGGGGCAGTATTTT	CASSNPSDRGRLTVKGQYF
TRBV11-2	TRBJ2-2	-	many	12	TGTGCCAGCAGCTTGAACACCGGGGAGCTGTTTTTT	CASSLNTGELFF
TRBV6-2/TRBV6-3	TRBJ2-1	-	few	15	TGTGCCAGCAGTTATTGGGGCCCGATTTACAATGAGCAGTTCTTC	CASSYWGPIYNEQFF
TRBV9	TRBJ2-7	-	many	13	TGTGCCAGCAGCGTAAAGGATGGGGGGAAGCAGTACTTC	CASSVKDGGKQYF
TRBV9	TRBJ2-6	-	once	19	TGTGCCAGCAGCGTTAACGGGCGCAGTGCCCTCTCTGGGGCCAACGTCCTGACTTTC	CASSVNGRSALSGANVLTF
TRBV11-2	TRBJ2-5	-	many	15	TGTGCCAGCAGCTTAGCCCCCGCAACCGTAGAGACCCAGTACTTC	CASSLAPATVETQYF
TRBV5-1	TRBJ1-5	TRBD1	many	14	TGCGCCAGCAGCTTTACAGGGGGGGAACAGCCCCAGCATTTT	CASSFTGGEQPQHF
TRBV5-4	TRBJ2-2	-	many	12	TGTGCCAGCAGCGTACCAGCCGGGGAGCTGTTTTTT	CASSVPAGELFF
TRBV12-3/TRBV12-4	TRBJ2-1	-	many	11	TGTGCCAGCACCCTCGGGAGTGAGCAGTTCTTC	CASTLGSEQFF
TRBV20-1	TRBJ2-7	-	many	13	TGCAGTGCTAGAGATCTGGGGGGCCGCGAGCAGTACTTC	CSARDLGGREQYF
TRBV4-3	TRBJ2-7	TRBD2	many	15	TGCGCCAGCAGCCAAGAAGCTAGCGGGGTTTCCGAGCAGTACTTC	CASSQEASGVSEQYF
TRBV20-1	TRBJ1-4	-	-	17	TGCAGTGCTAGAGATTGGGCGGGAATGGGCATGATTGAAAAACTGTTTTTT	CSARDWAGMGMIEKLFF
TRBV5-1	TRBJ2-3	-	many	14	TGCGCCAGCAGCTTGCGCTTCAACACAGATACGCAGTATTTT	CASSLRFNTDTQYF
TRBV7-6	TRBJ2-1	-	many	15	TGTGCCAGCAGCTTAGGCCTTGTTCCAGGACAGAGACAGTTCTTC	CASSLGLVPGQRQFF
TRBV20-1	TRBJ1-1	-	many	11	TGCAGTGCCCCGGCGGCAGTGGGAGCTTTCTTT	CSAPAAVGAFF
TRBV7-9	TRBJ2-7	-	many	15	TGTGCCAGCAGCCAACCAATTGGGAGGTCCTACGAGCAGTACTTC	CASSQPIGRSYEQYF
TRBV12-3/TRBV12-4	TRBJ1-2	-	many	13	TGTGCCAGCAAGGGCGGGGCCTACTATGGCTACACCTTC	CASKGGAYYGYTF
TRBV7-7	TRBJ1-6	TRBD1	-	17	TGTGCTAGCAGCTTAGTGGAGGACAGGGCCCTTAATTCACCCCTCCACTTT	CASSLVEDRALNSPLHF
TRBV24-1	TRBJ2-1	-	many	11	TGTGCCACCAGTGATTTCAATGAGCAGTTCTTC	CATSDFNEQFF
TRBV2	TRBJ2-7	-	many	12	TGTGCCAGCAGTGACCCCCTGGGTGAGCAGTACTTC	CASSDPLGEQYF
TRBV20-1	TRBJ1-6	TRBD1	many	14	TGCAGTGCACCTCAGACAGGGATAAATTCACCCCTCCACTTT	CSAPQTGINSPLHF
TRBV12-3/TRBV12-4	TRBJ2-3	-	many	14	TGTGCCAGCAGTTTATTACTAGCTGGAGATACGCAGTATTTT	CASSLLLAGDTQYF
TRBV19	TRBJ2-2	TRBD1	few	15	TGTGCCAGTAGTTCAAGGGGGCTGAGCACCGGGGAGCTGTTTTTT	CASSSRGLSTGELFF
TRBV5-4	TRBJ1-5	TRBD1	-	19	TGTGCCAGCAGCTTGGCCGGGACAGGGGGAGGATATAGCAATCAGCCCCAGCATTTT	CASSLAGTGGGYSNQPQHF
TRBV7-9	TRBJ2-5	-	many	14	TGTGCCAGCAGCTTTGGCGCAGTCCAAGAGACCCAGTACTTC	CASSFGAVQETQYF
TRBV6-4	TRBJ2-2	TRBD2	many	15	TGTGCCAGCAGTGACTCTAGCGGGGGCACCGGGGAGCTGTTTTTT	CASSDSSGGTGELFF
TRBV27	TRBJ1-1	-	many	12	TGTGCCAGCAGGGGGCGGTACACTGAAGCTTTCTTT	CASRGRYTEAFF
TRBV18	TRBJ1-4	-	many	15	TGTGCCAGCTCACCACGCCGGGCCGATAATGAAAAACTGTTTTTT	CASSPRRADNEKLFF
TRBV28	TRBJ2-5	-	many	10	TGTGCCAGCGGACCAGGGACCCAGTACTTC	CASGPGTQYF
TRBV5-4	TRBJ2-2	-	many	16	TGTGCCAGCAGCTCTGCGGGGGCGGGGTACACCGGGGAGCTGTTTTTT	CASSSAGAGYTGELFF
TRBV25-1	TRBJ1-6	TRBD1	-	13	TGTGCCAGCTCAAAGACAGGGTTATCACCCCTCCACTTT	CASSKTGLSPLHF
TRBV12-3/TRBV12-4	TRBJ2-5	TRBD1	many	15	TGTGCCAGCAGAAATGCCGGACAGGGGTTGGAGACCCAGTACTTC	CASRNAGQGLETQYF
TRBV6-6	TRBJ2-3	-	many	13	TGTGCCACCCAAAGATCTAGCACAGATACGCAGTATTTT	CATQRSSTDTQYF
TRBV28	TRBJ2-2	-	many	16	TGTGCCAGCAGTTCCCAGGGAGCTCCCAACACCGGGGAGCTGTTTTTT	CASSSQGAPNTGELFF